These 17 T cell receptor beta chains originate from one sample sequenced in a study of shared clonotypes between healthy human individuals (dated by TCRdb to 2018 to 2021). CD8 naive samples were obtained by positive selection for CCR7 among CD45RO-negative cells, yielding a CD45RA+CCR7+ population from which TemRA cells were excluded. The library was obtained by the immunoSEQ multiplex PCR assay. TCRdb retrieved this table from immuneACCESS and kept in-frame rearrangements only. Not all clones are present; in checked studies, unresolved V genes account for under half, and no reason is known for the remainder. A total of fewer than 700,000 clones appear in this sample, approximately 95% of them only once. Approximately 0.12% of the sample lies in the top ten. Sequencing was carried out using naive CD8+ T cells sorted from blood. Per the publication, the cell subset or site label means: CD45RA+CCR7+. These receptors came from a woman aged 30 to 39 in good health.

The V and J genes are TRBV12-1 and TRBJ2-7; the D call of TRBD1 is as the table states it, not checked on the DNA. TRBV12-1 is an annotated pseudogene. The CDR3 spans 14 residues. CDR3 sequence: CASSLDRVGNEQYF. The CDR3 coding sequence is TGTGCCAGCAGCCTGGACAGGGTAGGGAACGAGCAGTACTTC.

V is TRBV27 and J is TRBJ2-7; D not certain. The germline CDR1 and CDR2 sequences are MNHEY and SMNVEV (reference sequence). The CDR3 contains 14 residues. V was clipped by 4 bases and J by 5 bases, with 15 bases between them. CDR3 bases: TGTGCCAGCAGTTATAGTACGAGAGGCAACGAGCAGTACTTC. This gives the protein CASSYSTRGNEQYF.

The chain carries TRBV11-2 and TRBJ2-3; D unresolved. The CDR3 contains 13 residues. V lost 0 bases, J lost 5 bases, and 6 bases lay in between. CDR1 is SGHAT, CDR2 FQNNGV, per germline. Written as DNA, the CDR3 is TGTGCCAGCAGCTTAGAATGGGAAGATACGCAGTATTTT. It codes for CASSLEWEDTQYF.

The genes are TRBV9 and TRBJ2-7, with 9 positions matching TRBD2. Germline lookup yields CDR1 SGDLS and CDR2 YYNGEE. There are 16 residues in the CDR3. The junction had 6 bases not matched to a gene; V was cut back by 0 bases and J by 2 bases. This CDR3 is CASSVAGAGGPYEQYF. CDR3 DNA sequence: TGTGCCAGCAGCGTAGCTGGGGCGGGAGGGCCCTACGAGCAGTACTTC.

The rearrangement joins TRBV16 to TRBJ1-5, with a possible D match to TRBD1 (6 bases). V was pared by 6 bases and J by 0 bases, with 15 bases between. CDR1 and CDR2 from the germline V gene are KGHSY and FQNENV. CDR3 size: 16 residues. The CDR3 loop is CASSAVSGDSNQPQHF. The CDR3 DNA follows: TGTGCCAGCAGTGCCGTCTCAGGGGATAGCAATCAGCCCCAGCATTTT.

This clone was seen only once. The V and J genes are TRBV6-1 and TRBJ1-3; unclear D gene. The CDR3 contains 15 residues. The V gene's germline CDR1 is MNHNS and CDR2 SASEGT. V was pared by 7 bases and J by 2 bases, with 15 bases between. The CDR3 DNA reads TGTGCCAGCACCCCACCCCGAATTCCTGGAAACACCATATATTTT. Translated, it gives CASTPPRIPGNTIYF.

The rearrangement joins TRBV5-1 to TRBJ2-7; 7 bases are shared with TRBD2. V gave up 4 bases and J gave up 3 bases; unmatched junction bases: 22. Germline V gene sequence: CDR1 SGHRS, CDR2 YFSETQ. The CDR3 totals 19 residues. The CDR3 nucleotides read TGCGCCAGCAGCCCGGGGCCCACGGCTTTTTGGGAGGGATTCTACGAGCAGTACTTC. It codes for CASSPGPTAFWEGFYEQYF.

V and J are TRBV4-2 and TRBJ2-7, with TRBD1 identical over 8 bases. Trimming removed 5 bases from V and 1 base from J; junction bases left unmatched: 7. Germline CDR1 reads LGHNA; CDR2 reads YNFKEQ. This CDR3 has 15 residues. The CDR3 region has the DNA TGTGCCAGCAGCTCCGGGACAGGTACTTCCTACGAGCAGTACTTC. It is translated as CASSSGTGTSYEQYF.

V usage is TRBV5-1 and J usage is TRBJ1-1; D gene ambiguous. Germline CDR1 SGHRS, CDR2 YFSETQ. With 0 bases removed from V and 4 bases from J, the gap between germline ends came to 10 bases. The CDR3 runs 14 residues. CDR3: CASSLARGTTEAFF. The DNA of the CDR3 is TGCGCCAGCAGCTTGGCCCGGGGAACCACTGAAGCTTTCTTT.

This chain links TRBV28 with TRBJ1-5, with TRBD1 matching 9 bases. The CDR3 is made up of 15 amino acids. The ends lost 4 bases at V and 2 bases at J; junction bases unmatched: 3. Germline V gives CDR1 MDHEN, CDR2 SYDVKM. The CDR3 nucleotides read TGTGCCAGCAGTTCGACAGGGGGTCGCAATCAGCCCCAGCATTTT. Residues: CASSSTGGRNQPQHF.

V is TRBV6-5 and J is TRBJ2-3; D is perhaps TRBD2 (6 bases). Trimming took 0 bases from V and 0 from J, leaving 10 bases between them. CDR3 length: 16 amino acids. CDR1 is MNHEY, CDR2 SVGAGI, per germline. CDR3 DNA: TGTGCCAGCAGTTACTCAGCGGGTCAAAGCACAGATACGCAGTATTTT. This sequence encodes CASSYSAGQSTDTQYF.

The CDR3: CASSQGASGSAADTQYF. CDR3 coding DNA: TGCGCCAGCAGCCAGGGGGCTAGCGGGAGTGCCGCAGATACGCAGTATTTT. The chain couples TRBV4-1 to TRBJ2-3; 10 bases fit TRBD2. The J segment lost 4 bases and the V segment lost 3 bases, leaving 10 bases of the junction unmatched. Looked up from germline, CDR1 is MGHRA and CDR2 is YSYEKL. CDR3 length: 17 amino acids.

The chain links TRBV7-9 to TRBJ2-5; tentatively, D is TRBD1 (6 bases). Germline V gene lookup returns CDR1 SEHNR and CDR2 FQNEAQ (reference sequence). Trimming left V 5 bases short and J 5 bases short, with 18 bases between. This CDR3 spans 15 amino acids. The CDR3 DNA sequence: TGTGCCAGCAGCCAGGGGTACGGCGCCACGGAGACCCAGTACTTC. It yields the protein CASSQGYGATETQYF.

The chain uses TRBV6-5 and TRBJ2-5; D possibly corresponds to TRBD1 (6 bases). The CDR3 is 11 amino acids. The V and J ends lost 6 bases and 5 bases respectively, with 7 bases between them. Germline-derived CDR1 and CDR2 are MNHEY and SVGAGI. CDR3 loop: CASSQGETQYF. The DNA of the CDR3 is TGTGCCAGCAGCCAGGGGGAGACCCAGTACTTC.

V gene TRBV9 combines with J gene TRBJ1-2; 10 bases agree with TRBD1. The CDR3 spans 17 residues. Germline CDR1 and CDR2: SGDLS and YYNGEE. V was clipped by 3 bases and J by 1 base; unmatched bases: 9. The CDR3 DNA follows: TGTGCCAGCAGCGGATATGGGACAGGGGATTTTAACTATGGCTACACCTTC. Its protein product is CASSGYGTGDFNYGYTF.

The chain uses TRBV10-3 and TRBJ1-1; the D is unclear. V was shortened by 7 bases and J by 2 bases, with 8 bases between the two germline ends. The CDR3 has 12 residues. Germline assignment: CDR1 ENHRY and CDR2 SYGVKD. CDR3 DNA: TGTGCCATCAAAAAGGGAAACACTGAAGCTTTCTTT. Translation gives CAIKKGNTEAFF.

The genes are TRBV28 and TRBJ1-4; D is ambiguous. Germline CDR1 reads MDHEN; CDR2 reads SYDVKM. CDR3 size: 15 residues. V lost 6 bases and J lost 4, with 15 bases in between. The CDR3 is CASRKAYSLNEKLFF. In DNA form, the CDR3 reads TGTGCCAGCAGGAAAGCATACAGTCTTAATGAAAAACTGTTTTTT.